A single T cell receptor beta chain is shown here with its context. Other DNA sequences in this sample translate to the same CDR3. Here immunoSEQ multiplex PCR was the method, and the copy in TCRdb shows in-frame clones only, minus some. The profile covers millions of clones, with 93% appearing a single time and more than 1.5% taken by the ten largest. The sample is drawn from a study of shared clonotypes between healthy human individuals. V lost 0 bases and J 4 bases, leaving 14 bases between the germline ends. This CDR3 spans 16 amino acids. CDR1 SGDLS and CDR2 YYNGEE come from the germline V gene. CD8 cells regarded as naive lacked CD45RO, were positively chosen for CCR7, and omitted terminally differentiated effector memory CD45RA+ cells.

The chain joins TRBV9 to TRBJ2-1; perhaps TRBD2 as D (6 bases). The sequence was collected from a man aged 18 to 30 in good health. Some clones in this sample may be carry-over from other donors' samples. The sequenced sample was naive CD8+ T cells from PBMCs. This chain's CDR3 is CASSVEGSGGYNEQFF. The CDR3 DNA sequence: TGTGCCAGCAGCGTAGAGGGTAGCGGAGGGTACAATGAGCAGTTCTTC.